Sequencing of this TCR beta chain was carried out in a study of Ad26.COV2.S vaccination and SARS-CoV-2 variants. In the study overall: Recipients of Ad26.COV2.S got it intramuscularly, once or twice 56 days apart.

Details on this clone: The antigen remains unidentified.

Losses at the gene ends were 3 bases for V and 1 base for J; bases not matched to a gene: 3. The germline gives CDR1 LNHDA, CDR2 SQIVND (reference sequence). The CDR3 consists of 15 residues. The protocol was immunoSEQ multiplex PCR, while the TCRdb copy is restricted to in-frame clones and leaves out a portion. The repertoire consists of about 480,000 clones, with roughly 85% occurring once and the leading ten covering roughly 13%. Study results and limitations: Recipients of either vaccine or placebo displayed similar breadth of non-spike TCRs.

The treatment here: 15 to 20 received Ad26.COV2.S at low or high dose, single or two shots; about 5 received placebo; per-sample allocation not given. Collection of the samples took place on day 63 after the first injection of vaccine or placebo. V gene TRBV19 combines with J gene TRBJ1-5, with TRBD1 identical over 7 bases. Sequencing was performed on peripheral blood, taken in a trial of Ad26.COV2.S vaccine versus placebo. The source of this sequence is a person between 18 and 65 years old who received the Ad26.COV2.S COVID-19 vaccine or a placebo. Written as DNA, the CDR3 is TGTGCCAGTAGTATTGACAGGGTCAGCAATCAGCCCCAGCATTTT. Amino acids: CASSIDRVSNQPQHF. The full variable domain, in which reference TRBV19 and TRBJ1-5 provide the parts outside the CDR3, is DGGITQSPKYLFRKEGQNVTLSCEQNLNHDAMYWYRQDPGQGLRLIYYSQIVNDFQKGDIAEGYSVSREKKESFPLTVTSAQKNPTAFYLCASSIDRVSNQPQHFGDGTRLSIL.